These 5 T cell receptor beta chains share one sample of origin, sequenced in a study of blood T cell repertoires in COVID-19. Sequencing used immunoSEQ multiplex PCR; TCRdb keeps in-frame clones, though not all of them. Here the sample spans 450,000 or so clones, 70% to 90% being singletons. What was sequenced was peripheral blood. Receptor source: a man between 18 and 35 years old with COVID-19, enrolled during active disease.

A note on this clone: A read error may account for a junction end that differs from germline. The V gene is TRBV6-2 or TRBV6-3, the J gene TRBJ2-1, with 11 nucleotides matching TRBD2. CDR3 size: 12 residues. The germline V gene encodes CDR1 MNHEY and CDR2 SVGEGT. The CDR3 spells CASSSFSGGAIF. In DNA, the CDR3 is TGTGCCAGCAGTTCCTTTAGCGGGGGGGCAATCTTC.

CDR3 in DNA: TGCGCCAGTAGGACTAGCGGGCCCATCCCTAGCACAGATACGCAGTATTTT. Encoded protein: CASRTSGPIPSTDTQYF. J is TRBJ2-3 and V is TRBV5-1; 11 bases are shared with TRBD2. Unmatched junction bases numbered 11, after V lost 8 bases and J lost 0 bases. Germline CDR1 SGHRS, CDR2 YFSETQ. The length of the CDR3 is 17 residues.

This clone was seen just once. The genes are TRBV6-5 and TRBJ2-5, with D perhaps matching TRBD2 (5 bases). Trimming removed 5 bases at V and 5 bases at J, with 9 bases between. Germline loops: CDR1 MNHEY, CDR2 SVGAGI. CDR3 size: 12 residues. The CDR3: CASSPGVETQYF. CDR3 sequence (DNA): TGTGCCAGCAGTCCCGGGGTGGAGACCCAGTACTTC.

This chain joins TRBV2 and TRBJ2-4; D is perhaps TRBD2 (6 bases). The CDR3 loop spans 17 amino acids. The ends were cut back, 1 base at V and 2 bases at J, with 15 bases in the middle. CDR1 and CDR2 from the germline V gene are SNHLY and FYNNEI. CDR3 DNA sequence: TGTGCCAGCAGTGAAGTCGGAGCGGGCAAGCCCAAAAACATTCAGTACTTC. It encodes CASSEVGAGKPKNIQYF.

The V gene is TRBV13, the J gene TRBJ2-7; 8 bases are a match to TRBD2. V shed 3 bases and J 6 bases; nucleotides not matched to a gene: 13. Germline loops: CDR1 PRHDT, CDR2 FYEKMQ (reference sequence). There are 16 residues in the CDR3. CDR3 loop: CASSFSKQAGVSEQYF. The CDR3 DNA is TGTGCCAGCAGCTTCAGTAAACAAGCGGGAGTGAGCGAGCAGTACTTC.